The rows below give T cell receptor beta chains drawn from one sample of a study of T-cell memory formation after mild COVID-19. In TCRdb, the 5' RACE reads were re-called with MiXCR into one record per CDR3 protein. The table records some 150,000 distinct CDR3 sequences, under 7% of them present only once. The specimen sequenced was PBMCs or a T cell subset sorted from them (not recorded which). These receptors all come from an adult woman who had mild COVID-19 (a few samples of this study predate the infection). Cell type and time point are not known. The CDR3 runs from the conserved cysteine through the conserved F or W. A D gene is named only where the DNA matches it firmly. The listing skips clone size in some rows; elsewhere it reads once, few, many or a size class.

size,V,J,D,CDR3,DNA
many,TRBV18,TRBJ1-1,NA,CASSPGHTNTEAFF,TGTGCCAGCTCACCGGGACATACGAACACTGAAGCTTTCTTT
few,TRBV12-3/TRBV12-4,TRBJ1-1,NA,CASTAGQRNTEAFF,TGTGCCAGCACCGCGGGACAACGGAACACTGAAGCTTTCTTT
NA,TRBV5-5,TRBJ1-4,TRBD1,CASSWGDRGATNEKLFF,TGTGCCAGCAGCTGGGGAGACAGGGGAGCAACTAATGAAAAACTGTTTTTT
many,TRBV7-2,TRBJ2-7,TRBD1,CASSLLGQGYEQYF,TGTGCCAGCAGCTTATTGGGACAGGGCTACGAGCAGTACTTC
many,TRBV7-8,TRBJ2-2,TRBD2,CASSLIYAHGTSAGELFF,TGTGCCAGCAGCTTAATTTACGCCCACGGGACTAGCGCCGGGGAGCTGTTTTTT
few,TRBV20-1,TRBJ1-3,NA,CSASGDMSSGNTIYF,TGCAGTGCTAGTGGTGACATGAGCTCTGGAAACACCATATATTTT
NA,TRBV6-5,TRBJ2-3,NA,CASRLGRATDTQYF,TGTGCCAGCCGGCTCGGCAGGGCCACAGATACGCAGTATTTT
NA,TRBV4-2,TRBJ2-7,TRBD2,CASSQDSGASGVYEQYF,TGTGCCAGCAGCCAAGATTCGGGGGCTAGCGGGGTCTACGAGCAGTACTTC
NA,TRBV20-1,TRBJ1-3,NA,CSARAPFMGDGNTIYF,TGCAGTGCTAGAGCCCCTTTCATGGGAGATGGAAACACCATATATTTT
NA,TRBV20-1,TRBJ2-1,NA,CSARVLTYNEQFF,TGCAGTGCTAGAGTACTTACCTACAATGAGCAGTTCTTC
many,TRBV7-2,TRBJ2-1,TRBD2,CASSFSGRNNEQFF,TGTGCCAGCAGCTTTAGCGGGAGAAACAATGAGCAGTTCTTC
many,TRBV4-2,TRBJ2-7,TRBD1,CASSPTGAMGYEQYF,TGTGCCAGCAGCCCTACAGGGGCCATGGGATACGAGCAGTACTTC
NA,TRBV11-2,TRBJ2-1,NA,CASRNISSYNEQFF,TGTGCCAGCAGAAATATTAGCTCCTACAATGAGCAGTTCTTC
few,TRBV19,TRBJ2-7,TRBD2,CASKASGGPYEQYF,TGTGCCAGTAAGGCTAGCGGGGGACCCTACGAGCAGTACTTC
NA,TRBV5-1,TRBJ1-2,TRBD1,CASSFLEYGTGNGYTF,TGCGCCAGCAGCTTCCTGGAATACGGGACAGGGAACGGCTACACCTTC
NA,TRBV18,TRBJ2-5,TRBD2,CASCRRSPSGPGETQYF,TGTGCCAGCTGCCGGCGTTCGCCTAGCGGGCCGGGGGAGACCCAGTACTTC
many,TRBV25-1,TRBJ2-7,TRBD2,CASSDSGKRVYEQYF,TGTGCCAGCAGTGATAGCGGGAAGAGGGTGTACGAGCAGTACTTC
NA,TRBV28,TRBJ2-4,NA,CASSLGSENIQYF,TGTGCCAGCAGTTTAGGGAGCGAAAACATTCAGTACTTC
few,TRBV6-5,TRBJ1-5,NA,CASSYSASFQPQHF,TGTGCCAGCAGTTACTCGGCCAGTTTTCAGCCCCAGCATTTT
NA,TRBV12-3/TRBV12-4,TRBJ1-2,NA,CASSTLVSYGYTF,TGTGCCAGCAGCACACTGGTGAGCTATGGCTACACCTTC
NA,TRBV7-2,TRBJ1-1,TRBD1,CASSLGGMGQIVTEAFF,TGTGCCAGCAGCTTAGGGGGTATGGGACAGATTGTTACTGAAGCTTTCTTT
NA,TRBV12-3/TRBV12-4,TRBJ1-2,NA,CASSFGQLNSHTF,TGTGCCAGCAGTTTCGGGCAGTTGAATTCCCACACCTTC
NA,TRBV6-2/TRBV6-3,TRBJ1-2,TRBD1,CASTGPGTGSSGYTF,TGTGCCAGCACCGGTCCCGGGACAGGGAGCTCTGGCTACACCTTC
few,TRBV25-1,TRBJ1-2,TRBD1,CASSDFTGQGSYGYTF,TGTGCCAGCAGTGATTTTACCGGACAGGGGTCGTATGGCTACACCTTC
many,TRBV29-1,TRBJ2-2,NA,CSGLANTGELFF,TGCAGCGGACTGGCGAACACCGGGGAGCTGTTTTTT